These T cell receptor beta chains were read from a single sample in a study of OX40 agonist ivuxolimab in advanced cancers. Sequencing was performed with immunoSEQ multiplex PCR; in TCRdb, only in-frame clones are kept and a portion is missing. The data contain around 68,000 clones, 80% to 95% of them seen just once; the ten biggest clones take up 1.1%. Sequenced material: CD4+ or CD8+ T cells sorted from blood, taken in a trial of the OX40 agonist ivuxolimab. These receptors were obtained from an adult with an advanced solid tumor such as melanoma, head and neck, liver or kidney cancer. CDR3s include the opening cysteine and the closing phenylalanine or tryptophan. D genes are given only for firm matches. Expanded clones are given a class, and other clones once, few, many or no size at all.

>.|.|TRBJ2-3|TRBV5-5
TGTGCCAGCGGTCTTGATAGGTTTTCAGGTCCAGATACGCAGTATTTT
CASGLDRFSGPDTQYF
>.|TRBD1|TRBJ2-7|TRBV19
TGTGCCAGTAGTATTCACAGGGGCTACGAGCAGTACTTC
CASSIHRGYEQYF
>.|TRBD1|TRBJ1-1|TRBV29-1
TGCAGCGTTGCCTTCACAGGGGGCACTGAAGCTTTCTTT
CSVAFTGGTEAFF
>.|.|TRBJ1-4|TRBV5-8
TGTGCCAGCAGCTTCCAAGGACCTGCAACTAATGAAAAACTGTTTTTT
CASSFQGPATNEKLFF
>.|.|TRBJ2-3|TRBV12-5
TGTGCTAGTGGTTTGGGGACCATCCACACAGATACGCAGTATTTT
CASGLGTIHTDTQYF
>.|.|TRBJ2-2|TRBV30
TGTGCCTGGAGTGTAGGAATCACCGGGGAGCTGTTTTTT
CAWSVGITGELFF
>once|.|TRBJ1-3|TRBV6-1
TGTGCCAGCAGGCTCGGGGGGAAGGGAAACACCATATATTTT
CASRLGGKGNTIYF
>.|.|TRBJ2-1|TRBV18
TGTGCCAGCTCACCACAGGAATACTCCTACAATGAGCAGTTCTTC
CASSPQEYSYNEQFF
>few|.|TRBJ1-2|TRBV19
TGTGCCAGTAGTCCCGGGACCCTTTACCCCGTTCGAGGCTACACCTTC
CASSPGTLYPVRGYTF
>.|.|TRBJ2-7|TRBV11-3
TGTGCCAGCAGCCCACGGCGCCGGCTAGGGGCCTCAATCTCCTACGAGCAGTACTTC
CASSPRRRLGASISYEQYF
>.|TRBD1|TRBJ1-2|TRBV4-1
TGCGCCAGCAGCCAAGTCGAGGGGGGACAGGGCCACTATGGCTACACCTTC
CASSQVEGGQGHYGYTF
>.|.|TRBJ1-6|TRBV6-5
TGTGCCAGCAGCGAGGGGTCTCGCGGAGGTTCACCCCTCCACTTT
CASSEGSRGGSPLHF
>.|.|TRBJ1-2|TRBV4-1
TGCGCCAGCAGCCAAGTTTCAGGGACCTATGGCTACACCTTC
CASSQVSGTYGYTF
>.|TRBD2|TRBJ2-7|TRBV2
TGTGCCAGCAGTGAGACTAGCGGGTTCTACGAGCAGTACTTC
CASSETSGFYEQYF
>.|TRBD1|TRBJ2-5|TRBV2
TGTGCCAGCAGTGTGGGGGACAGACAAGAGACCCAGTACTTC
CASSVGDRQETQYF
>.|.|TRBJ2-7|TRBV4-1
TGCGCCAGCAGCCAAGATTTCCAGGGGAGGTACGAGCAGTACTTC
CASSQDFQGRYEQYF
>.|TRBD2|TRBJ2-7|TRBV6-6
TGTGCCAGCAGTTGGACTAGCGGGAACGAGCAGTACTTC
CASSWTSGNEQYF
>.|TRBD1|TRBJ1-1|TRBV18
TGTGCCAGCTCACCGGGACAGGGGGGAACTGAAGCTTTCTTT
CASSPGQGGTEAFF
>.|TRBD1|TRBJ1-2|TRBV9
TGTGCCAGCAGCGTAGACGGACAGGGTGATGGCTACACCTTC
CASSVDGQGDGYTF
>once|TRBD2|TRBJ2-1|TRBV5-1
TGCGCCAGCAGCTTGGTTCGGGGGGGAAAACTCGATGAGCAGTTCTTC
CASSLVRGGKLDEQFF